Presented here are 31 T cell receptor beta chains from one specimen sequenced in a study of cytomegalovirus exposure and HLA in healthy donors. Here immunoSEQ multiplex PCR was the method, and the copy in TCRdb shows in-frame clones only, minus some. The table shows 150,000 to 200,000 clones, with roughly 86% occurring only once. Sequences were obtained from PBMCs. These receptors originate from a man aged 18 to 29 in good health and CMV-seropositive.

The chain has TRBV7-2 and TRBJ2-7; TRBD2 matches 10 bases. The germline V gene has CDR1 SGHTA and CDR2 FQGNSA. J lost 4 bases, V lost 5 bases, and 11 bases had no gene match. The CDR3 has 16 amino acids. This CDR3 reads CASSPSGRAKLYEQYF. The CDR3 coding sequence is TGTGCCAGCAGCCCCAGCGGGAGGGCCAAGTTGTACGAGCAGTACTTC.

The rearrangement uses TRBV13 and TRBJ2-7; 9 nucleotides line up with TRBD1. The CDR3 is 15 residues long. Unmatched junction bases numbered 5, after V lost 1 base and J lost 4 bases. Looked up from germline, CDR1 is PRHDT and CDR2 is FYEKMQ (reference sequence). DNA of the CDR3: TGTGCCAGCAGCTTAGCCGGGACAGGGACATACGAGCAGTACTTC. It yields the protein CASSLAGTGTYEQYF.

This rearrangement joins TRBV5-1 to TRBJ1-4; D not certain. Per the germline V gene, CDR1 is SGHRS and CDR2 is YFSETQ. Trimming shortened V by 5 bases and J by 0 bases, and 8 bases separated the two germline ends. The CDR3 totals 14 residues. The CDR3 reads CASRESATNEKLFF. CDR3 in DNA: TGCGCCAGCAGAGAGAGTGCAACTAATGAAAAACTGTTTTTT.

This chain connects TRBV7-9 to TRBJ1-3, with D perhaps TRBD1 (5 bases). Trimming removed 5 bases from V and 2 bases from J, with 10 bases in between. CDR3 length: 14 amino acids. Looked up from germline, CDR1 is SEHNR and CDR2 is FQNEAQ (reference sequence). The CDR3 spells CASSQGAAGNTIYF. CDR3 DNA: TGTGCCAGCAGCCAAGGGGCGGCTGGAAACACCATATATTTT.

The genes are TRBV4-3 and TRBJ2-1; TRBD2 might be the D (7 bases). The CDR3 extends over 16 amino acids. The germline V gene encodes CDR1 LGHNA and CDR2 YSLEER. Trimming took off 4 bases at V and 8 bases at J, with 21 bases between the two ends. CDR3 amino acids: CASSPRPAGAFDEQFF. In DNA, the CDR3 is TGCGCCAGCAGCCCCCGTCCGGCGGGGGCGTTCGATGAGCAGTTCTTC.

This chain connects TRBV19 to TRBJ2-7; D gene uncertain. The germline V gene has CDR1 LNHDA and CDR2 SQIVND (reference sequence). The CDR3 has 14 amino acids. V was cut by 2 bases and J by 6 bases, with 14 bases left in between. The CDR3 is CASSISPSASEQYF. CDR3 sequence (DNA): TGTGCCAGTAGTATATCCCCCAGCGCTTCCGAGCAGTACTTC.

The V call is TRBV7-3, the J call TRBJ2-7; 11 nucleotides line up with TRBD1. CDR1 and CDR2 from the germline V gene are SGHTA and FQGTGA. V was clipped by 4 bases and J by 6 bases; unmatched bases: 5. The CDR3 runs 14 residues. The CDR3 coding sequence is TGTGCCAGCAGCTCCGCCGGGACAGGGGGCGAGCAGTACTTC. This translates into CASSSAGTGGEQYF.

In nucleotides, the CDR3 is TGTGCCAGCAGCTGGACCAAACTAGCTGACGAGCAGTACTTC. Encoded protein: CASSWTKLADEQYF. The chain recombines TRBV7-6 with TRBJ2-7; D might be TRBD2 (6 bases). Trimming took 4 bases from V and 5 from J, leaving 15 bases between them. Germline lookup yields CDR1 SGHVS and CDR2 FNYEAQ. The CDR3 has 14 amino acids.

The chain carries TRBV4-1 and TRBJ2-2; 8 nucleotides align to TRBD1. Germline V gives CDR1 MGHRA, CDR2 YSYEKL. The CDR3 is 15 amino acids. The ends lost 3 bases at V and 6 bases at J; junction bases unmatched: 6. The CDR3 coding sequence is TGCGCCAGCAGCCAGGACAGGGATCCTTCCGGGGAGCTGTTTTTT. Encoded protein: CASSQDRDPSGELFF.

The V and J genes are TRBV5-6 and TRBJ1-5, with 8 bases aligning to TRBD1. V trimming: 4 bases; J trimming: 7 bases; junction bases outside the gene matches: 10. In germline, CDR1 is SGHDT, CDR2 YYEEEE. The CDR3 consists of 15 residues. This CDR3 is CASSRAQGVGQPQHF. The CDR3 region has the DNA TGTGCCAGCAGCCGGGCACAGGGGGTAGGACAGCCCCAGCATTTT.

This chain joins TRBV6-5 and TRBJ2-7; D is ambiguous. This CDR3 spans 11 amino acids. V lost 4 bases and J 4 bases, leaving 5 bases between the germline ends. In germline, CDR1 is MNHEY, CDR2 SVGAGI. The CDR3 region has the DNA TGTGCCAGCAGTTTCGGTTACGAGCAGTACTTC. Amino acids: CASSFGYEQYF.

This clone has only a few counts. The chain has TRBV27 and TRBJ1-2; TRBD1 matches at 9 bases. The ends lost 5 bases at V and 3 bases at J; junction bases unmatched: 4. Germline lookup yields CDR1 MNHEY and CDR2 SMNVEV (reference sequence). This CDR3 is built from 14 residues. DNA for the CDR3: TGTGCCAGCAGTCCGGGACAGGGCTACTATGGCTACACCTTC. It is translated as CASSPGQGYYGYTF.

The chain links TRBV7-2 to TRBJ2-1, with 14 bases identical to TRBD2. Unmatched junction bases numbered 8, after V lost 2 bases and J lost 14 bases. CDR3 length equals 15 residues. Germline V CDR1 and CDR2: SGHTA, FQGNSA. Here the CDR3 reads CASSLLGLAGDEEFF. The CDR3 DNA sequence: TGTGCCAGCAGCTTACTGGGACTAGCGGGAGACGAGGAGTTCTTC.

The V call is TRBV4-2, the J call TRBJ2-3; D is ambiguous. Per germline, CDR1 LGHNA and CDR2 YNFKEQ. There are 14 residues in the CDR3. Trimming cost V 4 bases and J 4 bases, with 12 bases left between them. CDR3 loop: CASSLDATADTQYF. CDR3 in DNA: TGTGCCAGCAGCCTTGACGCCACAGCAGATACGCAGTATTTT.

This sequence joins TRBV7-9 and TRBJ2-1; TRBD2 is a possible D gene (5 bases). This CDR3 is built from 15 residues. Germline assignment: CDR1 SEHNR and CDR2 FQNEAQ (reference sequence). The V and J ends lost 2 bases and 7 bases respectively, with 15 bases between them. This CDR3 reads CASSLSPLGENEQFF. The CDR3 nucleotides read TGTGCCAGCAGCTTATCCCCACTCGGGGAGAATGAGCAGTTCTTC. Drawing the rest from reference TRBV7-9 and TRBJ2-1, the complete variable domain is DTGVSQNPRHKITKRGQNVTFRCDPISEHNRLYWYRQTLGQGPEFLTYFQNEAQLEKSRLLSDRFSAERPKGSFSTLEIQRTEQGDSAMYLCASSLSPLGENEQFFGPGTRLTVL.

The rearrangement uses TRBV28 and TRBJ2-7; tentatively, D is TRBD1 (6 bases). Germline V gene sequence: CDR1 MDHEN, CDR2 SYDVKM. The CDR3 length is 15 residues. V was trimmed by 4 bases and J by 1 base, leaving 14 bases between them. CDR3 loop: CASSSIRDKSYEQYF. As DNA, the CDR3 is TGTGCCAGCAGTTCGATCCGGGACAAGTCCTACGAGCAGTACTTC.

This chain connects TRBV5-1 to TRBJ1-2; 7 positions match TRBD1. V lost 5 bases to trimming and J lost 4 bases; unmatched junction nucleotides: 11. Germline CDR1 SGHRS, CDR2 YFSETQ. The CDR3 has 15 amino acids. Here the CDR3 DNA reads TGCGCCAGCAGTTCCGGGACAGCCGCTACCTATGGCTACACCTTC. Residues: CASSSGTAATYGYTF.

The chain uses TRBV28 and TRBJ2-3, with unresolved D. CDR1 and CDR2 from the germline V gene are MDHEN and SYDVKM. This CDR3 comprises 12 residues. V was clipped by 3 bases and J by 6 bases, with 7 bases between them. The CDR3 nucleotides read TGTGCCAGCAGTTTGAATCGGGATACGCAGTATTTT. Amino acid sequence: CASSLNRDTQYF. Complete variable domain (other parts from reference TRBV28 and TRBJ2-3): DVKVTQSSRYLVKRTGEKVFLECVQDMDHENMFWYRQDPGLGLRLIYFSYDVKMKEKGDIPEGYSVSREKKERFSLILESASTNQTSMYLCASSLNRDTQYFGPGTRLTVL.

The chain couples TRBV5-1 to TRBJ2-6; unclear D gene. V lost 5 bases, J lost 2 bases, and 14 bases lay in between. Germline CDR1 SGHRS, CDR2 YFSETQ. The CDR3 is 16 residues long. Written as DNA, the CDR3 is TGCGCCAGCAGTGGAGTCCACCTCACTGGGGCCAACGTCCTGACTTTC. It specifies CASSGVHLTGANVLTF.

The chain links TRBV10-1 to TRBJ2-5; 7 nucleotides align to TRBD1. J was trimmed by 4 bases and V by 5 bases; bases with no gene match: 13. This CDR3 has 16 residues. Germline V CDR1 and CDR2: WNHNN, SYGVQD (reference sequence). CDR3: CASSLPDRAWVETQYF. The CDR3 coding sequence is TGCGCCAGCAGTTTACCCGACAGGGCGTGGGTAGAGACCCAGTACTTC.

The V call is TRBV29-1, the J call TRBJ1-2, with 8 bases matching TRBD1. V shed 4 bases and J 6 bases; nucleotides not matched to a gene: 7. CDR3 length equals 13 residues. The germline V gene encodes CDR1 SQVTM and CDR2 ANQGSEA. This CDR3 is CSVVAQGAHGYTF. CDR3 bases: TGCAGCGTTGTTGCTCAGGGGGCGCATGGCTACACCTTC.

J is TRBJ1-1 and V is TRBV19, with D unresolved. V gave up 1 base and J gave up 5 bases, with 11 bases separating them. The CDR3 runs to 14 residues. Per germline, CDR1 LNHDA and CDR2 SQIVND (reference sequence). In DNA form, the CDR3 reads TGTGCCAGTAGTATAGGGGCGGGTGTGACTGAAGCTTTCTTT. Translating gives CASSIGAGVTEAFF.

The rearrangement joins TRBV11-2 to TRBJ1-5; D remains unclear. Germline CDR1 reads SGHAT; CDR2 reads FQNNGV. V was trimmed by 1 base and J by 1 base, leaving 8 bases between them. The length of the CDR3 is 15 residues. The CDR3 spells CASSLGPGSNQPQHF. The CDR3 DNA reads TGTGCCAGCAGCTTAGGCCCGGGGAGCAATCAGCCCCAGCATTTT.

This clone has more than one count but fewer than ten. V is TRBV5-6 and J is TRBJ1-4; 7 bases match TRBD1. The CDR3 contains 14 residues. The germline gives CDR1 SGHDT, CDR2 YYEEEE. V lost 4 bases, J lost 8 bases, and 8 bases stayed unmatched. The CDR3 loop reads CASSQGGAGEKLFF. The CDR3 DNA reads TGTGCCAGCAGCCAGGGGGGTGCTGGCGAAAAACTGTTTTTT.

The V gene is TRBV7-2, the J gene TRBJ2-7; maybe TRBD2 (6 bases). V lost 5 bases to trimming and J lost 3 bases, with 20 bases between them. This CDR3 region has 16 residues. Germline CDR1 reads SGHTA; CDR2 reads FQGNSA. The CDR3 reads CASSNLWGGNDYEQYF. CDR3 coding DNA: TGTGCCAGCAGCAACCTATGGGGAGGAAATGACTACGAGCAGTACTTC.

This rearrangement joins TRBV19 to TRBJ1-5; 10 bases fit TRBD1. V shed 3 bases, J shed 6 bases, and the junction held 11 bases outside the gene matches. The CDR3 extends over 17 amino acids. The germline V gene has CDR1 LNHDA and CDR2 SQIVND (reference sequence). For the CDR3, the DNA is TGTGCCAGTAGTATTATCGGGACAGGGGATTACAGTCAGCCCCAGCATTTT. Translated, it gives CASSIIGTGDYSQPQHF.

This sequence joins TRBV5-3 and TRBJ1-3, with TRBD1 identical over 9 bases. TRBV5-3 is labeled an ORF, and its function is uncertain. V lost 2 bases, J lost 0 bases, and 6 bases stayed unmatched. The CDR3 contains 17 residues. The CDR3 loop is CARSFMTGGISGNTIYF. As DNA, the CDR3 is TGTGCCAGAAGCTTCATGACAGGGGGGATCTCTGGAAACACCATATATTTT.

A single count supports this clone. CDR3 residues: CATYQLQGSNQPQHF. The CDR3 nucleotides read TGTGCCACCTACCAACTTCAGGGGAGCAATCAGCCCCAGCATTTT. V gene TRBV28 combines with J gene TRBJ1-5; tentatively, D is TRBD1 (6 bases). CDR3 length equals 15 residues. CDR1 is MDHEN and CDR2 is SYDVKM in the germline V gene. The V end lost 10 bases, the J end lost 1 base, and 17 bases lay between the germline ends.

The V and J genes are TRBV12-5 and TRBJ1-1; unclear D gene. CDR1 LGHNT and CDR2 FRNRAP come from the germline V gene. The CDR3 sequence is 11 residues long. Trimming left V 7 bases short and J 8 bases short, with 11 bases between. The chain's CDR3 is CASASWEEAFF. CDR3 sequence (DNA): TGTGCTAGTGCCTCGTGGGAGGAAGCTTTCTTT. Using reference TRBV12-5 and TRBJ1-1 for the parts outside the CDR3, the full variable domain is DARVTQTPRHKVTEMGQEVTMRCQPILGHNTVFWYRQTMMQGLELLAYFRNRAPLDDSGMPKDRFSAEMPDATLATLKIQPSEPRDSAVYFCASASWEEAFFGQGTRLTVV.

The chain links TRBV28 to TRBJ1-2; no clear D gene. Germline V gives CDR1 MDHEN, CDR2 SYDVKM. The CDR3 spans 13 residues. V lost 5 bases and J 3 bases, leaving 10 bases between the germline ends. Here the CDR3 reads CASSPPTYYGYTF. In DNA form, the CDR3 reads TGTGCCAGCAGTCCACCAACATACTATGGCTACACCTTC.

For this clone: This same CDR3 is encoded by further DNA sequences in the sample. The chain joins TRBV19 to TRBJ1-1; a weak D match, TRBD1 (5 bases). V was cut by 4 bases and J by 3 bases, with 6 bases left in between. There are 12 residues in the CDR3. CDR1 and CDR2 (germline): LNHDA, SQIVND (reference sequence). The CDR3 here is CASSRGDTEAFF. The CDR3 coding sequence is TGTGCCAGTAGTAGGGGGGACACTGAAGCTTTCTTT.